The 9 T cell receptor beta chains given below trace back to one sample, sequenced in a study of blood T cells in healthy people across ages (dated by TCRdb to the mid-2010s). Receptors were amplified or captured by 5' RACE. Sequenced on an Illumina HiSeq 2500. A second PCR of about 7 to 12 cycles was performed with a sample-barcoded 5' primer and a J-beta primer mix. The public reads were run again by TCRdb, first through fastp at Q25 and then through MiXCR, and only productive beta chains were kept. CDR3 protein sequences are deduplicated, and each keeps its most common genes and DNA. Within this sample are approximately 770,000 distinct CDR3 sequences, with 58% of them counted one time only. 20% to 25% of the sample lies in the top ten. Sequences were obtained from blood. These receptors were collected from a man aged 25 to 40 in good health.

CDR3 amino acids: CASSLVGTGVYGYTF. For the CDR3, the DNA is TGTGCCAGCAGCTTAGTTGGGACAGGGGTTTATGGCTACACCTTC. The chain joins TRBV7-9 to TRBJ1-2; 10 nucleotides line up with TRBD1. The J segment lost 5 bases and the V segment lost 1 base, leaving 4 bases of the junction unmatched. CDR3 length equals 15 residues. The germline gives CDR1 SEHNR, CDR2 FQNEAQ (reference sequence).

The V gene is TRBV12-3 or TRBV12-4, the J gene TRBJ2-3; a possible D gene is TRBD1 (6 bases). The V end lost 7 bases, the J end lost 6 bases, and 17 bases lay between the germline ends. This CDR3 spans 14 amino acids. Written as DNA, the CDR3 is TGTGCCAGCAACGGGCGAGGGGGATCGGATACGCAGTATTTT. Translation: CASNGRGGSDTQYF.

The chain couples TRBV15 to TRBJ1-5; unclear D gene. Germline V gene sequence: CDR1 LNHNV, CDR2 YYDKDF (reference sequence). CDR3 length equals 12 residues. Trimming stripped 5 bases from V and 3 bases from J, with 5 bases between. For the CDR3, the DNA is TGTGCCACCAGCCCCACCAATCAGCCCCAGCATTTT. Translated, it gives CATSPTNQPQHF.

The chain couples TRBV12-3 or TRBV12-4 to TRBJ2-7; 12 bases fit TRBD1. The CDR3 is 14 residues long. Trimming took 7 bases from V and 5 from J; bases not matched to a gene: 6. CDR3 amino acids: CASIPGQGAHEQYF. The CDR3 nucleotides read TGTGCCAGCATTCCGGGACAGGGGGCCCACGAGCAGTACTTC.

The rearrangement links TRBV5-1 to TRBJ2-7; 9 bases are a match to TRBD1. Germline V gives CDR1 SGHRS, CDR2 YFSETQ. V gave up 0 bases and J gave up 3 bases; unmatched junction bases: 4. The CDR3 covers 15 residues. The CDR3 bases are TGCGCCAGCAGCTTGGTTGGACAGGGGAACTACGAGCAGTACTTC. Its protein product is CASSLVGQGNYEQYF.

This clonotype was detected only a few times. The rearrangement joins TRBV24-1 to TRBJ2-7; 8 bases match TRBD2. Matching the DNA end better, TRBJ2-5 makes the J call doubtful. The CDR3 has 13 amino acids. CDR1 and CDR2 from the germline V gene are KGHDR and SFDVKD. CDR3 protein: CATSELAGETQYF. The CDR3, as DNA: TGTGCCACCAGTGAGCTAGCGGGAGAGACCCAGTACTTC.

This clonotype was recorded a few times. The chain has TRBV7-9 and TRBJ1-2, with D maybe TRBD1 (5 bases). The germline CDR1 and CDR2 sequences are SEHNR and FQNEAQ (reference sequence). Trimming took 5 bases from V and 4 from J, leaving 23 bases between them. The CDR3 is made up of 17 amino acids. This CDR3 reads CASSPYGHEGRGYGYTF. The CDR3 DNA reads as TGTGCCAGCAGCCCTTACGGCCATGAGGGGCGCGGCTATGGCTACACCTTC. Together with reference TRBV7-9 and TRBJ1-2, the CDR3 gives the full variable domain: DTGVSQNPRHKITKRGQNVTFRCDPISEHNRLYWYRQTLGQGPEFLTYFQNEAQLEKSRLLSDRFSAERPKGSFSTLEIQRTEQGDSAMYLCASSPYGHEGRGYGYTFGSGTRLTVV.

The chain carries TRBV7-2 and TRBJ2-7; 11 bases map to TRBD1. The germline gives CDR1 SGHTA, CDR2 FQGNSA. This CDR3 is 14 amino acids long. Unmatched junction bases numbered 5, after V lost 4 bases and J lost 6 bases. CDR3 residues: CASSSTGTGGEQYF. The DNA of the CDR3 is TGTGCCAGCAGCTCGACTGGGACAGGGGGCGAGCAGTACTTC. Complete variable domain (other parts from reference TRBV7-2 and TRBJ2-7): GAGVSQSPSNKVTEKGKDVELRCDPISGHTALYWYRQSLGQGLEFLIYFQGNSAPDKSGLPSDRFSAERTGGSVSTLTIQRTQQEDSAVYLCASSSTGTGGEQYFGPGTRLTVT.

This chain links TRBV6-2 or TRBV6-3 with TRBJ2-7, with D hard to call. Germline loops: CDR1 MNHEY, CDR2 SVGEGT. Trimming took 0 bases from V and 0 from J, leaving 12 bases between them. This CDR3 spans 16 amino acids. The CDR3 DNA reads TGTGCCAGCAGTTACTCAACCCAGGCGCTCTCCTACGAGCAGTACTTC. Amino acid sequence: CASSYSTQALSYEQYF.